A single T cell receptor (beta chain) is shown here with its context. Antigen unknown. CDR3 length equals 13 residues. Germline V gene sequence: CDR1 LGHNA, CDR2 YNFKEQ. Trimming removed 0 bases from V and 6 bases from J, with 6 bases in between. These data originate in a study of blood T cells in healthy people across ages. Study results and limitations: A roughly linear age-dependent decrease characterized TCR beta diversity per million T cells.

A second about 6 to 12 cycle PCR used barcoded and J-beta primers. Each of the cDNA molecules was tagged by a template-switch adaptor with 12 random nucleotides. No fewer than 2.5 million CDR3-containing paired-end reads came from each sample. TCRdb used MiXCR to reprocess the 5' RACE reads, holding one entry per CDR3 protein. Here the sample spans around 900,000 distinct CDR3 sequences, roughly half being singletons. No fewer than 5.5 micrograms of total RNA were isolated from every sample. The sequence was collected from a woman aged 60 to 75 in good health. The specimen was blood. The chain uses TRBV4-2 and TRBJ1-5; D is ambiguous. The CDR3 reads CASSQEYGQPQHF. The CDR3 DNA follows: TGTGCCAGCAGCCAAGAGTACGGTCAGCCCCAGCATTTT.